The source of this TCR beta chain is a study of T cell repertoires in cytomegalovirus infection. In the study overall: Recently described HLA-C-restricted plus well-studied HLA-B-restricted CMV epitopes were used.

From the reads, TCRdb called clonotypes with MiXCR, one entry per CDR3 protein. The repertoire holds some 310,000 distinct CDR3 sequences, with about 25% as singletons. Concerning this clonotype itself: Its target is unknown.

The germline CDR1 and CDR2 sequences are PRHDT and FYEKMQ (reference sequence). The length of the CDR3 is 17 residues. Losses at the gene ends were 1 base for V and 2 bases for J; bases not matched to a gene: 7. The starting material was cultured PBMCs, obtained from culture after CMV antigen stimulation. This chain connects TRBV13 to TRBJ2-4; TRBD1 matches 8 bases. This receptor was taken from a human donor in good health (CMV status not recorded). Some clones in this sample may be carry-over from other donors' samples. The CDR3 sequence is CASSLAGTGSTKNIQYF. The CDR3 DNA is TGTGCCAGCAGCTTAGCTGGGACAGGCAGCACCAAAAACATTCAGTACTTC.